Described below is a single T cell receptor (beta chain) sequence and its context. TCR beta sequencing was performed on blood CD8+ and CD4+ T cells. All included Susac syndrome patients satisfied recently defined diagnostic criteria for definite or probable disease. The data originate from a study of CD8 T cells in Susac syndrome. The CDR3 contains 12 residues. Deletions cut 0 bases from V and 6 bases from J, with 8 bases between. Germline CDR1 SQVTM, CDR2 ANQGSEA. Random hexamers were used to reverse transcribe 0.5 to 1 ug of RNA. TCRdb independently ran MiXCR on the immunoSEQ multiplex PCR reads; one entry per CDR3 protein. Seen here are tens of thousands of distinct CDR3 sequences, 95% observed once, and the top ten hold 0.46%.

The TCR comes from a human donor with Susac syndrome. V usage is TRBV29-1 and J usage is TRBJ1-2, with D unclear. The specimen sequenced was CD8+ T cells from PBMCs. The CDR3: CSVEEDRDGYTF. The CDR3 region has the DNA TGCAGCGTTGAAGAAGATAGGGATGGCTACACCTTC.